Below, 9 T cell receptor beta chains from the same sample are listed, as sequenced in a study of control samples from healthy donors and cancer patients. Here immunoSEQ multiplex PCR was the method, and the copy in TCRdb shows in-frame clones only, minus some. The profile covers about 86,000 clones, with roughly nine tenths appearing a single time and 9.5% to 10% taken by the ten largest. Specimen: PBMCs. Every receptor here comes from a woman aged 45-65 years with colorectal cancer.

The gene calls are TRBV6-1 and TRBJ1-1; D unresolved. The length of the CDR3 is 14 residues. CDR1 is MNHNS, CDR2 SASEGT, per germline. Trimming pared 2 bases from V and 4 bases from J, leaving 11 bases between. CDR3 sequence (DNA): TGTGCCAGCAGTGAACCCCAGTATGGCACTGAAGCTTTCTTT. This encodes CASSEPQYGTEAFF.

CDR3 DNA: TGTGCCAGCAGTTACAGGGGACTTAATGAAAAACTGTTTTTT. It yields the protein CASSYRGLNEKLFF. The V call is TRBV6-5, the J call TRBJ1-4; weak D call: TRBD1 (5 bases). Deletions cut 2 bases from V and 4 bases from J, with 8 bases between. The CDR3 length is 14 residues. Germline V gene lookup returns CDR1 MNHEY and CDR2 SVGAGI.

DNA of the CDR3: TGCGCCAGCAGCCGAAACACGGGACAGGGTTTGCAAAAACTGTTTTTT. Protein: CASSRNTGQGLQKLFF. The J gene is TRBJ1-4, the V gene TRBV4-3; 9 bases are shared with TRBD1. The CDR3 loop spans 16 amino acids. Germline CDR1 and CDR2: LGHNA and YSLEER. V shed 4 bases and J 9 bases; nucleotides not matched to a gene: 12.

This chain links TRBV3-1 (or the pseudogene TRBV3-2) with TRBJ2-3, with D perhaps matching TRBD2 (6 bases). Germline V gives CDR1 LGHDT, CDR2 YNNKEL (reference sequence). Trimming took off 0 bases at V and 2 bases at J, with 9 bases between the two ends. The CDR3 has 15 residues. The CDR3 region has the DNA TGTGCCAGCAGCCAAGAGGCGGGGTACACAGATACGCAGTATTTT. Translated, it gives CASSQEAGYTDTQYF.

The chain joins TRBV10-3 to TRBJ1-3, with no clear D. V was pared by 3 bases and J by 4 bases, with 13 bases between. The CDR3 is 15 amino acids. Germline V gene lookup returns CDR1 ENHRY and CDR2 SYGVKD. CDR3: CAISDLTLFGNTIYF. CDR3 in DNA: TGTGCCATCAGTGATTTGACCCTCTTCGGAAACACCATATATTTT.

The chain is built from TRBV29-1 and TRBJ1-1; 7 bases agree with TRBD1. The junction had 11 bases not matched to a gene; V was cut back by 7 bases and J by 3 bases. Germline CDR1 SQVTM, CDR2 ANQGSEA. The CDR3 loop spans 14 amino acids. The CDR3 bases are TGCAGCGCCCGACAGGGTAGAGACTACACTGAAGCTTTCTTT. Protein sequence: CSARQGRDYTEAFF.

The rearrangement links TRBV6-5 to TRBJ2-5; possibly TRBD2 for D (7 bases). The CDR3 extends over 13 amino acids. From germline, CDR1 is MNHEY and CDR2 SVGAGI. V was cut by 10 bases and J by 5 bases, with 17 bases left in between. CDR3 DNA: TGTGCCACCCTGGGGGGGGGCATTGAGACCCAGTACTTC. Protein: CATLGGGIETQYF.

The gene calls are TRBV7-9 and TRBJ1-3; weak D call: TRBD1 (5 bases). This CDR3 spans 17 amino acids. Germline assignment: CDR1 SEHNR and CDR2 FQNEAQ (reference sequence). Trimming took off 5 bases at V and 1 base at J, with 18 bases between the two ends. CDR3: CASSADLGTASGNTIYF. DNA for the CDR3: TGTGCCAGCAGCGCAGACCTAGGGACCGCTTCTGGAAACACCATATATTTT.

The chain employs TRBV5-8 and TRBJ1-4; D may be TRBD1 (5 bases). Germline CDR1 SGHTS, CDR2 YDEGEE. Trimming left V 7 bases short and J 8 bases short, with 18 bases between. The CDR3 sequence is 14 residues long. CDR3 in amino acids: CASVQQVTVEKLFF. The CDR3 DNA reads TGTGCCAGCGTTCAACAGGTGACGGTCGAAAAACTGTTTTTT.